These 15 T cell receptor beta chains were all obtained from the same sample, sequenced in a study of identical twins. TCRdb reprocessed the 5' RACE reads via MiXCR and lists one record per CDR3 protein. The table records hundreds of thousands of distinct CDR3 sequences, approximately 25% of them present only once. These data are also associated with another study on T cells expressing NK-cell markers.

Sequences were obtained from CD4+ T cells sorted from blood. The receptors shown here come from a woman younger than 35 in good health.

This clonotype was found once. This chain links TRBV6-2 or TRBV6-3 with TRBJ2-5; 8 bases are shared with TRBD2. The CDR3 runs to 16 residues. The germline V gene encodes CDR1 MNHEY and CDR2 SVGEGT. Unmatched junction bases numbered 6, after V lost 1 base and J lost 2 bases. In nucleotides, the CDR3 is TGTGCCAGCAGTTACTTACCAAGCGGGAGTCAAGAGACCCAGTACTTC. The encoded protein is CASSYLPSGSQETQYF.

This clonotype was seen ten or more times. The CDR3, as DNA: TGTGCCACCAGCCTCGGGGGACTAGCGGGGGGCAATGAGCAGTTCTTC. Protein sequence: CATSLGGLAGGNEQFF. The rearrangement links TRBV15 to TRBJ2-1, with TRBD2 identical over 15 bases. The CDR3 runs to 16 residues. The V and J ends lost 5 bases and 6 bases, in that order; junction bases with no gene match: 5. CDR1 LNHNV and CDR2 YYDKDF come from the germline V gene (reference sequence).

In this sample, this clonotype turned up once. The V gene is TRBV5-4, the J gene TRBJ1-1; perhaps TRBD1 as D (5 bases). This CDR3 is 12 amino acids long. The V and J ends lost 2 bases and 7 bases respectively, with 9 bases between them. The germline gives CDR1 SGHNT, CDR2 YYREEE (reference sequence). As DNA, the CDR3 is TGTGCCAGCAGCTTCCTCGGGGGTGAAGCTTTCTTT. Protein sequence: CASSFLGGEAFF. Using reference TRBV5-4 and TRBJ1-1 for the parts outside the CDR3, the full variable domain is ETGVTQSPTHLIKTRGQQVTLRCSSQSGHNTVSWYQQALGQGPQFIFQYYREEENGRGNFPPRFSGLQFPNYSSELNVNALELDDSALYLCASSFLGGEAFFGQGTRLTVV.

The chain recombines TRBV5-1 with TRBJ2-7; the D gene is possibly TRBD1 (6 bases). The CDR3 totals 12 residues. Trimming removed 0 bases at V and 12 bases at J, with 13 bases between. Germline assignment: CDR1 SGHRS and CDR2 YFSETQ. The CDR3 DNA is TGCGCCAGCAGCTTGGAAGACAGGCCGTTGTACTTC. As protein: CASSLEDRPLYF.

The sample holds a few counts of this clonotype. The CDR3 nucleotides are TGTGCCAGCGAGAGTGCGGGACTCTCACTGGAGCAGTTCTTC. Residues: CASESAGLSLEQFF. The chain couples TRBV7-2 to TRBJ2-1, with D possibly TRBD2 on 6 matching bases. Germline lookup yields CDR1 SGHTA and CDR2 FQGNSA. The CDR3 has 14 amino acids. V was clipped by 8 bases and J by 10 bases, with 21 bases between them.

The sample holds a few counts of this clonotype. The chain has TRBV5-8 and TRBJ1-2; TRBD1 agrees at 7 bases. V trimming: 10 bases; J trimming: 4 bases; junction bases outside the gene matches: 13. CDR3 length: 14 residues. Germline V gene sequence: CDR1 SGHTS, CDR2 YDEGEE. In DNA form, the CDR3 reads TGTGCCTCGAAACCGGGACAGAGTTTCTATGGCTACACCTTC. Protein: CASKPGQSFYGYTF.

This clonotype was found once. V is TRBV20-1 and J is TRBJ1-2, with D uncertain. The CDR3 runs to 13 residues. The V and J ends lost 2 bases and 4 bases respectively, with 11 bases between them. Per germline, CDR1 DFQATT and CDR2 SNEGSKA (reference sequence). CDR3 protein: CSARLAGSYGYTF. The DNA of the CDR3 is TGCAGTGCTAGATTGGCGGGGAGCTATGGCTACACCTTC.

This clonotype was picked up one time. CDR3 in amino acids: CASSPGQVGNEQFF. The CDR3 DNA reads as TGTGCCAGCAGCCCAGGACAGGTTGGCAATGAGCAGTTCTTC. This sequence joins TRBV7-2 and TRBJ2-1, with TRBD1 matching over 7 bases. The CDR3 is made up of 14 amino acids. With 5 bases clipped from V and 6 bases from J, the junction kept 7 bases outside the gene matches. The V gene's germline CDR1 is SGHTA and CDR2 FQGNSA.

The CDR3 is CASSRTATGELFF. The CDR3 nucleotides read TGTGCCAGCAGTCGGACAGCGACAGGGGAGCTGTTTTTT. The chain couples TRBV6-1 to TRBJ2-2; perhaps TRBD1 as D (6 bases). Per germline, CDR1 MNHNS and CDR2 SASEGT. V shed 5 bases and J shed 8 bases, with 12 bases lying between them. CDR3 length equals 13 residues.

The chain uses TRBV12-3 or TRBV12-4 and TRBJ2-1; no clear D gene. CDR3 length: 14 amino acids. Trimming took 5 bases from V and 6 from J, leaving 14 bases between them. CDR3 DNA sequence: TGTGCCAGCAGTCCGTCACTTAAGTTCAATGAGCAGTTCTTC. Translation: CASSPSLKFNEQFF.

This clonotype turned up a few times. J is TRBJ2-5 and V is TRBV5-1, with a tentative D call TRBD1 (6 bases). V lost 5 bases, J lost 4 bases, and 12 bases lay in between. Germline CDR1 and CDR2: SGHRS and YFSETQ. CDR3 length: 13 residues. The CDR3 DNA follows: TGCGCCAGCAGGACCGGACAGTTAGAGACCCAGTACTTC. Translating gives CASRTGQLETQYF. The whole variable domain, filled in from reference TRBV5-1 and TRBJ2-5, reads KAGVTQTPRYLIKTRGQQVTLSCSPISGHRSVSWYQQTPGQGLQFLFEYFSETQRNKGNFPGRFSGRQFSNSRSEMNVSTLELGDSALYLCASRTGQLETQYFGPGTRLLVL.

The J gene is TRBJ2-6, the V gene TRBV20-1, with unresolved D. CDR1 is DFQATT and CDR2 is SNEGSKA in the germline V gene (reference sequence). This CDR3 is built from 14 residues. The V end lost 2 bases, the J end lost 0 bases, and 5 bases lay between the germline ends. CDR3 sequence reads: CSARQPSGANVLTF. DNA for the CDR3: TGCAGTGCTAGACAGCCCTCTGGGGCCAACGTCCTGACTTTC.

The table lists this clonotype with a few counts. The chain couples TRBV5-1 to TRBJ2-1; 8 positions agree with TRBD1. The CDR3 has 17 residues. Germline CDR1 SGHRS, CDR2 YFSETQ. The J segment lost 0 bases and the V segment lost 6 bases, leaving 11 bases of the junction unmatched. The CDR3 loop reads CASNSRPTGGSYNEQFF. CDR3 bases: TGCGCCAGCAACTCCCGTCCTACAGGGGGCTCCTACAATGAGCAGTTCTTC.

The J gene is TRBJ2-7, the V gene TRBV15; D not certain. The CDR3 loop spans 13 amino acids. The V gene's germline CDR1 is LNHNV and CDR2 YYDKDF (reference sequence). Trimming stripped 0 bases from V and 2 bases from J, with 5 bases between. CDR3 residues: CATSRDLAYEQYF. In nucleotides, the CDR3 is TGTGCCACCAGCAGAGATCTAGCCTACGAGCAGTACTTC.

This clonotype has more than one count but fewer than ten. The chain combines TRBV6-1 with TRBJ1-6; TRBD1 matches 8 bases. The CDR3 is 15 amino acids. The J segment lost 11 bases and the V segment lost 7 bases, leaving 13 bases of the junction unmatched. The germline CDR1 and CDR2 sequences are MNHNS and SASEGT. Written as DNA, the CDR3 is TGTGCCAGCACCCCACGGGGGGACAGGCCCACACCCCTCCACTTT. As protein: CASTPRGDRPTPLHF.